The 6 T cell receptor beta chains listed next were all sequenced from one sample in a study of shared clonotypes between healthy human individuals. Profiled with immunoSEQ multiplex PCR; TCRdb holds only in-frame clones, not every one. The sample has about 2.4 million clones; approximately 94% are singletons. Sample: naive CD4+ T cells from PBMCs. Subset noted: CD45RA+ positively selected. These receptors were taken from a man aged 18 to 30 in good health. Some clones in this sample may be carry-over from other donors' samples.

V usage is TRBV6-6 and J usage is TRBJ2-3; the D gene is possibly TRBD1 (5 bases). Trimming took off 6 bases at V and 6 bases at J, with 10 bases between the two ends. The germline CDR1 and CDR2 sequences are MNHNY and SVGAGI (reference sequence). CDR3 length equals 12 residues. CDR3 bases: TGTGCCAGCAGACCAAGGGGTGATACGCAGTATTTT. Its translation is CASRPRGDTQYF.

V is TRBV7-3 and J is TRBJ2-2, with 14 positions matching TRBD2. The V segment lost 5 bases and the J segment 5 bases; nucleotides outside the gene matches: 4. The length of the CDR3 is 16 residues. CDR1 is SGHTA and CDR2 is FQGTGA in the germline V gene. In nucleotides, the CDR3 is TGTGCCAGCAGCCCCCGGACTAGCGGGAGGACCGGGGAGCTGTTTTTT. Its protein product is CASSPRTSGRTGELFF.

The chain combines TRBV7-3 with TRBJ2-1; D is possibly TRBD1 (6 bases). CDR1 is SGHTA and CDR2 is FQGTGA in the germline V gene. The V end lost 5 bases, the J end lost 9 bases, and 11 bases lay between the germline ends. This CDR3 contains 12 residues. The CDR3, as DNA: TGTGCCAGCAGCGTCCAGGGGACTGAGCAGTTCTTC. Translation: CASSVQGTEQFF.

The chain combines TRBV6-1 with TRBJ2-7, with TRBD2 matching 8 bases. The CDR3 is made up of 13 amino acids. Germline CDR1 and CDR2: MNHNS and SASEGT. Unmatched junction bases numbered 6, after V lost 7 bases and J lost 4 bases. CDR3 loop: CASTQGLAYEQYF. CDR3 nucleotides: TGTGCCAGCACCCAAGGACTAGCTTACGAGCAGTACTTC.

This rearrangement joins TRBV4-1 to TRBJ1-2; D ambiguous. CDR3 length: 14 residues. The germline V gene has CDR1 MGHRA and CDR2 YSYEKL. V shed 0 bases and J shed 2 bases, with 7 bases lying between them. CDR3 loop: CASSQDSINYGYTF. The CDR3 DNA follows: TGCGCCAGCAGCCAAGACTCCATCAACTATGGCTACACCTTC.

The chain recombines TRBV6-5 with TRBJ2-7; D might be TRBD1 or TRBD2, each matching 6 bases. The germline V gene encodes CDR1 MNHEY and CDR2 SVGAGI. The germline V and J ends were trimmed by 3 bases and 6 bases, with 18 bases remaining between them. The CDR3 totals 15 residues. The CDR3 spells CASSYNRGQGGEQYF. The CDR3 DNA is TGTGCCAGCAGTTATAATCGGGGGCAGGGCGGCGAGCAGTACTTC.